Listed below are T cell receptor beta chains from one sample, sequenced in a study of cytomegalovirus exposure and HLA in healthy donors. TCRdb's copy holds only in-frame clones and misses some; the assay was immunoSEQ multiplex PCR. Of about 85,000 clones in the sample, over 70% are singletons; the top ten hold roughly 30%. Sequenced material: PBMCs. These receptors were obtained from a middle-aged man in good health and CMV-seropositive. Both conserved end residues are part of each CDR3. A D gene is named only where the DNA matches it firmly. Size values are once, few and many counts, or a class for expanded clones, and some rows have none.

CDR3nt | CDR3aa | abundance | d_gene | j_gene | v_gene
TGTGCCAGCAGACTGGACAGGGGGAGCTACAATGAGCAGTTCTTC | CASRLDRGSYNEQFF | few | TRBD1 | TRBJ2-1 | TRBV11-2
TGTGCCAGCTCGGAGGGCGGCACAGATACGCAGTATTTT | CASSEGGTDTQYF | NA | NA | TRBJ2-3 | TRBV18
TGTGCCAGCAGGAGGGAAAATCAGCCCCAGCATTTT | CASRRENQPQHF | NA | NA | TRBJ1-5 | TRBV6-1
TGTGCCAGCAGCCAAATTCCACAGGGATTGTGCGCTTTCTTT | CASSQIPQGLCAFF | NA | NA | TRBJ1-1 | TRBV14
TGTGCCAGTGGAAGGACACGAGCCTCCTACGAGCAGTACTTC | CASGRTRASYEQYF | few | NA | TRBJ2-7 | TRBV2
TGTGCCAGTAGCGCCGGGACTAGCGGGACCCCTAGCACAGATACGCAGTATTTT | CASSAGTSGTPSTDTQYF | NA | TRBD2 | TRBJ2-3 | TRBV19
TGTGCCAGCAGCTTAGTGATCTGGGCTAGCGGGTTAGATACGCAGTATTTT | CASSLVIWASGLDTQYF | NA | TRBD2 | TRBJ2-3 | TRBV7-2
TGCGCCAGCAGCCGGACTATATACGGTGAGCAGTTCTTC | CASSRTIYGEQFF | NA | NA | TRBJ2-1 | TRBV10-1
TGTGCCAGCAGGCACGATAACAGGGTTGGCTACACCTTC | CASRHDNRVGYTF | NA | NA | TRBJ1-2 | TRBV7-9
TGCAGCGTTCTCCCCTACTCTGGAAACACCATATATTTT | CSVLPYSGNTIYF | once | NA | TRBJ1-3 | TRBV29-1
TGTGCCAGTAGTTCGCGGGGATACTATGGCTACACCTTC | CASSSRGYYGYTF | NA | NA | TRBJ1-2 | TRBV19
TGTGCCAGCAGCTTAACCGCGGGAGCTCGGAATGAGCAGTTCTTC | CASSLTAGARNEQFF | NA | TRBD2 | TRBJ2-1 | TRBV7-3
TGTGCCAGCAGCTTAGGTTTGGCGGGGGAGAATGAGCAGTTCTTC | CASSLGLAGENEQFF | NA | TRBD2 | TRBJ2-1 | TRBV7-9
TGTGCCAGCAGCTTAGCCGGAGCGATCCAAGAGACCCAGTACTTC | CASSLAGAIQETQYF | NA | NA | TRBJ2-5 | TRBV7-8
TGCGCCAGCAGCCCAGGGGCGGGAGATAGCAATCAGCCCCAGCATTTT | CASSPGAGDSNQPQHF | NA | NA | TRBJ1-5 | TRBV5-1
TGTGCCAGCAGCGAGGTAGCGGCGGGCGAGCAGTTCTTC | CASSEVAAGEQFF | NA | NA | TRBJ2-1 | TRBV7-9
TGTGCCAGCAGTCCCCGCTCGGCTAGCGGGTATGCCTACGAGCAGTACTTC | CASSPRSASGYAYEQYF | NA | TRBD2 | TRBJ2-7 | TRBV27
TGTGCCAGCAGCCTGGGGGGGACTGCTAACAATGAGCAGTTCTTC | CASSLGGTANNEQFF | NA | TRBD2 | TRBJ2-1 | TRBV5-6
TGCGCCAGCAGCCGGCAGGGGGCAGTTTATGGCTACACCTTC | CASSRQGAVYGYTF | NA | TRBD1 | TRBJ1-2 | TRBV4-1
TGTGCCAGCAGCGTACCCAAAACAGGGGGCACCAACGGGGAGCTGTTTTTT | CASSVPKTGGTNGELFF | NA | TRBD1 | TRBJ2-2 | TRBV9
TGCGCCAGCAGTTCTTCTATACTCCGCGGCTACACAGATACGCAGTATTTT | CASSSSILRGYTDTQYF | NA | NA | TRBJ2-3 | TRBV10-2
TGTGCCAGCAGCCGGACTAGCCTGAACACCGGGGAGCTGTTTTTT | CASSRTSLNTGELFF | NA | TRBD2 | TRBJ2-2 | TRBV9
TGTGCCTGGTCCGGCTCTGGAAACACCATATATTTT | CAWSGSGNTIYF | NA | NA | TRBJ1-3 | TRBV30
TGCGCCAGCAGAATGACAGCTAACACTGAAGCTTTCTTT | CASRMTANTEAFF | once | NA | TRBJ1-1 | TRBV5-1
TGCGCCAGCAGTGAGTCGACTCGGGGGGACGGCTACACCTTC | CASSESTRGDGYTF | NA | NA | TRBJ1-2 | TRBV10-1
TGTGCCAGCAGCTGGGGACTAGCGGGGTCCGGGGAGCTGTTTTTT | CASSWGLAGSGELFF | NA | TRBD2 | TRBJ2-2 | TRBV7-9